This T cell receptor (beta chain) derives from a study of T-cell memory formation after mild COVID-19. Study-wide results and limits: Clones that contracted clustered mainly in CM and EM if CD4+ and in EMRA if CD8+. Clones shrinking between day 15 and 85 showed a balanced CD4/CD8 split, and those that grew later tilted toward CD4+.

With 4 bases removed from V and 4 bases from J, the gap between germline ends came to 9 bases. This CDR3 region has 12 residues. Germline V gene sequence: CDR1 SGDLS, CDR2 YYNGEE. TCRdb recomputed calls from the 5' RACE reads with MiXCR, one row per CDR3 protein. The table has 300,000 or so distinct CDR3 sequences, 15% to 20% seen once. This clonotype has a handful of counts. As yet, its antigen is unknown. The specimen sequenced was PBMCs or a T cell subset sorted from them (not recorded which). This clonotype was obtained from a man between 18 and 35 years old who had mild COVID-19 (a few samples of this study predate the infection). Cell type and time point are not known. The rearrangement links TRBV9 to TRBJ2-7, with TRBD2 as a possible D gene (6 bases). CDR3 loop: CASSMEGYEQYF. Written as DNA, the CDR3 is TGTGCCAGCAGCATGGAGGGATACGAGCAGTACTTC.